These 24 T cell receptor beta chains share one sample of origin, sequenced in a study of cytomegalovirus exposure and HLA in healthy donors. Amplification used 60 Vbeta primers and 13 Jbeta primers. Profiling relied on immunoSEQ multiplex PCR, and the TCRdb table lists in-frame clones only, not all of them. The repertoire holds 200,000 to 250,000 clones, with about three quarters as singletons. The sequencing input was PBMCs. These receptors were obtained from a man younger than 35 in good health and CMV-seronegative.

The gene calls are TRBV7-2 and TRBJ2-3; a possible D gene is TRBD1 (5 bases). The CDR3 covers 16 residues. The germline V and J ends were trimmed by 5 bases and 4 bases, with 19 bases remaining between them. Germline-derived CDR1 and CDR2 are SGHTA and FQGNSA. The CDR3 DNA sequence: TGTGCCAGCAGCCTAAATAGTGGGGCCAGGGCAGATACGCAGTATTTT. The encoded protein is CASSLNSGARADTQYF.

This clone has a single count. CDR3 sequence: CASIGPGENSPLHF. CDR3 in DNA: TGTGCCAGCATCGGTCCGGGGGAAAATTCACCCCTCCACTTT. V and J are TRBV28 and TRBJ1-6, with D perhaps TRBD1 (5 bases). CDR3 size: 14 residues. Germline CDR1 is MDHEN and CDR2 is SYDVKM. The V and J ends lost 7 bases and 7 bases respectively, with 14 bases between them.

This sequence joins TRBV28 and TRBJ1-1; D might be TRBD1 (5 bases). Trimming took 2 bases from V and 6 from J, leaving 10 bases between them. There are 13 residues in the CDR3. CDR1 is MDHEN, CDR2 SYDVKM, per germline. The CDR3 nucleotides read TGTGCCAGCAGTTTAATCTGGGGGGCTGAAGCTTTCTTT. Translation gives CASSLIWGAEAFF.

The chain has TRBV5-1 and TRBJ2-7; 7 bases line up with TRBD2. The CDR3 loop spans 15 amino acids. The germline CDR1 and CDR2 sequences are SGHRS and YFSETQ. J was trimmed by 4 bases and V by 4 bases; bases with no gene match: 11. The CDR3 sequence is CASSEDRGGSYEQYF. CDR3 bases: TGCGCCAGCAGCGAAGACCGCGGGGGTTCATACGAGCAGTACTTC.

The rearrangement links TRBV28 to TRBJ1-2; a weak D match, TRBD1 (6 bases). Germline V lookup: CDR1 MDHEN, CDR2 SYDVKM. This CDR3 spans 11 amino acids. The germline V and J ends were trimmed by 8 bases and 8 bases, with 12 bases remaining between them. CDR3 nucleotides: TGTGCCAGCCGGGGCAGGGGCGGCTACACCTTC. Its protein product is CASRGRGGYTF.

The J gene is TRBJ1-1, the V gene TRBV10-3; perhaps TRBD1 as D (5 bases). The CDR3 contains 14 residues. The V and J ends lost 0 bases and 4 bases respectively, with 9 bases between them. CDR1 ENHRY and CDR2 SYGVKD come from the germline V gene. The CDR3 DNA reads TGTGCCATCAGTGAGTCGGGGGGAGGCACTGAAGCTTTCTTT. This gives the protein CAISESGGGTEAFF.

This clone was detected a few times. The V call is TRBV7-2, the J call TRBJ1-6, with D perhaps TRBD1 (5 bases). The ends were cut back, 2 bases at V and 8 bases at J, with 13 bases in the middle. Germline V CDR1 and CDR2: SGHTA, FQGNSA. The CDR3 totals 15 residues. CDR3 amino acids: CASSLRQGSDSPLHF. CDR3 nucleotide sequence: TGTGCCAGCAGCTTAAGGCAGGGATCGGATTCACCCCTCCACTTT.

V and J are TRBV9 and TRBJ1-1; D remains ambiguous. Germline V gene sequence: CDR1 SGDLS, CDR2 YYNGEE. The CDR3 length is 13 residues. The V end was cut by 3 bases, the J end by 3 bases, with 9 bases between. CDR3 nucleotides: TGTGCCAGCAGCGAGGTCGGGGACACTGAAGCTTTCTTT. Translated: CASSEVGDTEAFF. The variable domain in full, with the rest retrieved from reference TRBV9 and TRBJ1-1, is DSGVTQTPKHLITATGQRVTLRCSPRSGDLSVYWYQQSLDQGLQFLIQYYNGEERAKGNILERFSAQQFPDLHSELNLSSLELGDSALYFCASSEVGDTEAFFGQGTRLTVV.

The J gene is TRBJ2-5, the V gene TRBV9; TRBD2 is a possible D gene (5 bases). This CDR3 is 16 amino acids long. From germline, CDR1 is SGDLS and CDR2 YYNGEE. V was clipped by 0 bases and J by 1 base, with 13 bases between them. CDR3 region: CASSVGGHTTQETQYF. In DNA, the CDR3 is TGTGCCAGCAGCGTAGGAGGGCACACTACCCAAGAGACCCAGTACTTC.

The rearrangement links TRBV7-3 to TRBJ2-1; D is possibly TRBD1 (5 bases). Trimming removed 3 bases at V and 7 bases at J, with 16 bases between. Germline-derived CDR1 and CDR2 are SGHTA and FQGTGA. The CDR3 loop spans 15 amino acids. The CDR3 DNA follows: TGTGCCAGCAGCTTTACAGGTCAGGTTGGGAATGAGCAGTTCTTC. Translation: CASSFTGQVGNEQFF.

The J gene is TRBJ2-1, the V gene TRBV10-2; the match to TRBD2 covers 8 bases. After removal of 2 bases from V and 8 bases from J, the junction contained 17 bases not matched to a gene. Germline CDR1 is WSHSY and CDR2 is SAAADI. There are 18 residues in the CDR3. This CDR3 is CASSEIRLAGREQDEQFF. The CDR3 nucleotides read TGCGCCAGCAGTGAGATTAGGCTAGCGGGCAGAGAGCAGGATGAGCAGTTCTTC.

The count of this clone is one. The gene calls are TRBV4-3 and TRBJ1-2; D is undetermined. This CDR3 has 15 residues. CDR1 is LGHNA and CDR2 is YSLEER in the germline V gene. V was pared by 0 bases and J by 4 bases, with 12 bases between. The CDR3 nucleotides are TGCGCCAGCAGCCAAGATAAGGCGGGTTTCTATGGCTACACCTTC. Translated, it gives CASSQDKAGFYGYTF.

This chain connects TRBV4-2 to TRBJ1-2; D remains ambiguous. This CDR3 comprises 16 residues. V lost 0 bases to trimming and J lost 0 bases, with 11 bases between them. In germline, CDR1 is LGHNA, CDR2 YNFKEQ. The CDR3 reads CASSQDGRETNYGYTF. The CDR3 nucleotides are TGTGCCAGCAGCCAAGATGGGAGGGAAACTAACTATGGCTACACCTTC.

This clone was recorded at least ten times. The J gene is TRBJ1-2, the V gene TRBV29-1; possibly TRBD1 for D (5 bases). V was pared by 4 bases and J by 7 bases, with 13 bases between. This CDR3 region has 12 residues. Germline lookup yields CDR1 SQVTM and CDR2 ANQGSEA. CDR3 nucleotide sequence: TGCAGCGTTGCCACAGGCATCTCTGGCTACACCTTC. This translates into CSVATGISGYTF.

The rearrangement links TRBV7-2 to TRBJ2-1; the match to TRBD1 covers 8 bases. Germline V gene sequence: CDR1 SGHTA, CDR2 FQGNSA. The CDR3 has 13 residues. After removal of 5 bases from V and 4 bases from J, the junction contained 1 base not matched to a gene. CDR3 amino acids: CASSRQGYNEQFF. DNA of the CDR3: TGTGCCAGCAGCCGACAGGGGTACAATGAGCAGTTCTTC.

The J gene is TRBJ2-7, the V gene TRBV6-1; TRBD2 matches at 13 bases. The CDR3 is 13 amino acids. Per germline, CDR1 MNHNS and CDR2 SASEGT. V lost 1 base, J lost 9 bases, and 0 bases stayed unmatched. CDR3 sequence (DNA): TGTGCCAGCAGTGAAGGGACTAGCGGGAGGCAGTACTTC. Amino acids: CASSEGTSGRQYF.

V gene TRBV11-3 combines with J gene TRBJ2-7; 11 nucleotides match TRBD1. J gave up 3 bases and V 5 bases, and 6 bases lay outside the gene matches. Germline V CDR1 and CDR2: SGHNT, YENEEA. The length of the CDR3 is 15 residues. The CDR3 region is CASSLAGTGGYEQYF. The CDR3, as DNA: TGTGCCAGCAGCCTCGCCGGGACAGGGGGCTACGAGCAGTACTTC.

The chain is built from TRBV5-8 and TRBJ1-5; tentative D call: TRBD1 (5 bases). Trimming took 4 bases from V and 7 from J, leaving 15 bases between them. The CDR3 sequence is 14 residues long. The germline V gene has CDR1 SGHTS and CDR2 YDEGEE. CDR3 coding DNA: TGTGCCAGCAGCCCCCAGGCAGGGATACAGCCCCAGCATTTT. Its translation: CASSPQAGIQPQHF.

This sequence joins TRBV27 and TRBJ1-1; D possibly corresponds to TRBD1 (5 bases). Germline V gene data show CDR1 as MNHEY and CDR2 as SMNVEV (reference sequence). The V end was cut by 3 bases, the J end by 2 bases, with 10 bases between. CDR3 length: 14 amino acids. The CDR3 region is CASSFRQINTEAFF. CDR3 sequence (DNA): TGTGCCAGCAGTTTTCGACAGATTAACACTGAAGCTTTCTTT.

This chain connects TRBV7-9 to TRBJ2-1; 12 positions agree with TRBD2. Per the germline V gene, CDR1 is SEHNR and CDR2 is FQNEAQ (reference sequence). J was trimmed by 5 bases and V by 6 bases; bases with no gene match: 8. The CDR3 is 16 residues long. The CDR3 loop reads CASSRLAGATNNEQFF. The CDR3 bases are TGTGCCAGCAGTCGACTAGCGGGGGCCACGAACAATGAGCAGTTCTTC. Variable domain in full (rest from reference TRBV7-9 and TRBJ2-1): DTGVSQNPRHKITKRGQNVTFRCDPISEHNRLYWYRQTLGQGPEFLTYFQNEAQLEKSRLLSDRFSAERPKGSFSTLEIQRTEQGDSAMYLCASSRLAGATNNEQFFGPGTRLTVL.

J is TRBJ2-1 and V is TRBV29-1; D possibly corresponds to TRBD1 (6 bases). Deletions cut 0 bases from V and 10 bases from J, with 13 bases between. CDR1 is SQVTM, CDR2 ANQGSEA, per germline. This CDR3 is 13 amino acids long. CDR3 DNA: TGCAGCGTTGAAGATCAGCAGGGGTGGGAGCAGTTCTTC. Encoded protein: CSVEDQQGWEQFF.

The chain employs TRBV18 and TRBJ1-5; D gene ambiguous. This CDR3 has 13 residues. V was shortened by 3 bases and J by 5 bases, with 8 bases between the two germline ends. The V gene's germline CDR1 is KGHSH and CDR2 LQKENI. CDR3 DNA: TGTGCCAGCTCACCGAGAAATGATCAGCCCCAGCATTTT. Translation: CASSPRNDQPQHF.

On this clone: At one end the junction does not follow the germline gene, possibly because of a read error. The chain uses TRBV7-9 and TRBJ2-7, with TRBD1 matching over 10 bases. The germline V gene encodes CDR1 SEHNR and CDR2 FQNEAQ (reference sequence). The CDR3 extends over 16 amino acids. This CDR3 reads CSSSLFYRDRGFVQYF. DNA of the CDR3: TGTTCCAGCAGCTTATTTTATCGGGACAGGGGCTTCGTGCAGTACTTC.

This chain uses TRBV6-5 with TRBJ2-7; D is perhaps TRBD2 (6 bases). CDR3 length equals 15 residues. Germline-derived CDR1 and CDR2 are MNHEY and SVGAGI. With 5 bases removed from V and 3 bases from J, the gap between germline ends came to 17 bases. The CDR3, as DNA: TGTGCCAGCAGTACTGAACGGGGGAGAGGCTACGAGCAGTACTTC. This gives the protein CASSTERGRGYEQYF.